The 21 T cell receptor beta chains in this list originate from one sample, sequenced in a study of shared clonotypes between healthy human individuals. Data came from immunoSEQ multiplex PCR; TCRdb stores just in-frame clones and leaves some out. The sample has fewer than 650,000 clones; 60% to 85% are singletons. Sequences were obtained from PBMCs. These receptors came from a woman aged 40 to 49 in good health. Some clones in this sample may be carry-over from other donors' samples.

The chain couples TRBV9 to TRBJ2-1; TRBD1 matches 10 bases. The V segment lost 3 bases and the J segment 6 bases; nucleotides outside the gene matches: 9. The CDR3 contains 16 residues. From germline, CDR1 is SGDLS and CDR2 YYNGEE. The CDR3: CASSAPGQGIANEQFF. As DNA, the CDR3 is TGTGCCAGCAGCGCGCCGGGACAGGGGATAGCCAATGAGCAGTTCTTC.

This clone was seen at least ten times. The CDR3 DNA reads as TGTGCCAGTAGATCTCTAGAGGCCCAGGGAACCAATGAGCAGTTCTTC. Translation gives CASRSLEAQGTNEQFF. The genes are TRBV19 and TRBJ2-1, with D tentatively TRBD1 (5 bases). CDR1 and CDR2 from the germline V gene are LNHDA and SQIVND (reference sequence). V was pared by 6 bases and J by 6 bases, with 21 bases between. This CDR3 has 16 residues.

The V gene is TRBV29-1, the J gene TRBJ2-5; D uncertain. In germline, CDR1 is SQVTM, CDR2 ANQGSEA. Trimming took off 7 bases at V and 1 base at J, with 7 bases between the two ends. This CDR3 has 11 amino acids. The CDR3 nucleotides are TGCAGCGCGGGCCCCCAAGAGACCCAGTACTTC. Its translation: CSAGPQETQYF.

With respect to this clone: The same CDR3 also results from other DNA sequences found in this sample. The chain has TRBV9 and TRBJ2-2; a weak D match, TRBD1 (5 bases). The CDR3 length is 13 residues. With 2 bases removed from V and 4 bases from J, the gap between germline ends came to 6 bases. Germline loops: CDR1 SGDLS, CDR2 YYNGEE. The CDR3 loop is CASSVRGTGELFF. The CDR3 region has the DNA TGTGCCAGCAGCGTTAGGGGCACCGGGGAGCTGTTTTTT.

This sequence joins TRBV7-9 and TRBJ1-3, with 7 bases lining up with TRBD1. J lost 0 bases, V lost 10 bases, and 6 bases had no gene match. The CDR3 sequence is 14 residues long. Germline-derived CDR1 and CDR2 are SEHNR and FQNEAQ (reference sequence). Here the CDR3 reads CATSRDSSGNTIYF. The CDR3 DNA follows: TGTGCCACCTCCCGGGACAGCTCTGGAAACACCATATATTTT.

The chain is built from TRBV6-5 and TRBJ1-6; the D gene is possibly TRBD1 (6 bases). The CDR3 length is 14 residues. The germline V gene has CDR1 MNHEY and CDR2 SVGAGI. The ends were cut back, 8 bases at V and 9 bases at J, with 17 bases in the middle. This CDR3 reads CASGLRTEISPLHF. The CDR3 DNA sequence: TGTGCCAGCGGACTAAGGACAGAAATTTCACCCCTCCACTTT.

The rearrangement joins TRBV7-2 to TRBJ2-1, with 9 bases that match TRBD2. CDR1 is SGHTA and CDR2 is FQGNSA in the germline V gene. The CDR3 length is 13 residues. The junction had 1 base not matched to a gene; V was cut back by 4 bases and J by 6 bases. The CDR3 sequence: CASSSGLANEQFF. The CDR3 DNA reads TGTGCCAGCAGCTCGGGACTAGCCAATGAGCAGTTCTTC.

The chain links TRBV28 to TRBJ2-5, with a possible D match to TRBD2 (6 bases). The V and J ends lost 5 bases and 5 bases respectively, with 21 bases between them. Germline V gene data show CDR1 as MDHEN and CDR2 as SYDVKM. The CDR3 is made up of 16 amino acids. In nucleotides, the CDR3 is TGTGCCAGCAGTCCAATGGGGGGAGGTTTGCGGGAGACCCAGTACTTC. Translation: CASSPMGGGLRETQYF.

This clone was seen a handful of times. The V and J genes are TRBV11-2 and TRBJ2-5; 8 nucleotides agree with TRBD1. The J call may be mistaken, given a closer DNA end match to TRBJ2-7. The CDR3 sequence is 14 residues long. CDR1 and CDR2 from the germline V gene are SGHAT and FQNNGV. The CDR3: CASSPQGGLYEQYF. CDR3 DNA sequence: TGTGCCAGCAGCCCACAGGGGGGACTGTACGAGCAGTACTTC.

The V call is TRBV28, the J call TRBJ1-2; D is perhaps TRBD1 (6 bases). The CDR3 totals 14 residues. V was clipped by 6 bases and J by 6 bases, with 17 bases between them. Germline CDR1 and CDR2: MDHEN and SYDVKM. The CDR3 DNA sequence: TGTGCCAGCAGACCATACAGGGTCGTAAATGGCTACACCTTC. Translated: CASRPYRVVNGYTF.

This clone was observed at least ten times. The chain carries TRBV6-6 and TRBJ2-7; D gene ambiguous. Germline CDR1 MNHNY, CDR2 SVGAGI (reference sequence). Deletions cut 2 bases from V and 7 bases from J, with 9 bases between. The CDR3 totals 12 residues. The CDR3 reads CASSYTPREQYF. For the CDR3, the DNA is TGTGCCAGCAGTTACACCCCGCGGGAGCAGTACTTC.

A few counts support this clone. J is TRBJ2-7 and V is TRBV28; 11 bases agree with TRBD2. This CDR3 region has 16 residues. Germline V gene data show CDR1 as MDHEN and CDR2 as SYDVKM. V dropped 3 bases and J dropped 2; count of bases not matched to a gene: 6. Here the CDR3 reads CASSLISGRGTYEQYF. The CDR3 nucleotides are TGTGCCAGCAGTTTGATTAGCGGGAGGGGGACCTACGAGCAGTACTTC.

This clone was observed a handful of times. The chain links TRBV30 to TRBJ1-1, with D unclear. The germline V gene encodes CDR1 GTSNPN and CDR2 SVGIG (reference sequence). This CDR3 region has 10 residues. The germline V and J ends were trimmed by 3 bases and 6 bases, with 5 bases remaining between them. The CDR3 here is CAWRRAEAFF. The CDR3 region has the DNA TGTGCCTGGAGGAGGGCTGAAGCTTTCTTT. Filled out from reference TRBV30 and TRBJ1-1, the complete variable domain reads SQTIHQWPATLVQPVGSPLSLECTVEGTSNPNLYWYRQAAGRGLQLLFYSVGIGQISSEVPQNLSASRPQDRQFILSSKKLLLSDSGFYLCAWRRAEAFFGQGTRLTVV.

Here the CDR3 reads CASSQPGISPYEQYF. The CDR3 bases are TGTGCCAGCAGCCAACCCGGGATATCTCCCTACGAGCAGTACTTC. The rearrangement joins TRBV11-2 to TRBJ2-7, with a tentative D call TRBD2 (5 bases). Germline-derived CDR1 and CDR2 are SGHAT and FQNNGV. This CDR3 has 15 amino acids. Trimming took off 5 bases at V and 2 bases at J, with 16 bases between the two ends. Using reference TRBV11-2 and TRBJ2-7 for the parts outside the CDR3, the full variable domain is EAGVAQSPRYKIIEKRQSVAFWCNPISGHATLYWYQQILGQGPKLLIQFQNNGVVDDSQLPKDRFSAERLKGVDSTLKIQPAKLEDSAVYLCASSQPGISPYEQYFGPGTRLTVT.

This clone was seen more than once but under ten times. The J gene is TRBJ1-1, the V gene TRBV30; D not resolved. CDR3 size: 12 residues. Germline assignment: CDR1 GTSNPN and CDR2 SVGIG (reference sequence). V shed 2 bases and J shed 10 bases, with 14 bases lying between them. CDR3 in amino acids: CAWSILSAGAFF. The CDR3 region has the DNA TGTGCCTGGAGTATATTGTCTGCTGGAGCTTTCTTT. The whole variable domain, remainder taken from reference TRBV30 and TRBJ1-1, is SQTIHQWPATLVQPVGSPLSLECTVEGTSNPNLYWYRQAAGRGLQLLFYSVGIGQISSEVPQNLSASRPQDRQFILSSKKLLLSDSGFYLCAWSILSAGAFFGQGTRLTVV.

The rearrangement uses TRBV2 and TRBJ1-1; 9 bases match TRBD1. V shed 5 bases, J shed 5 bases, and the junction held 9 bases outside the gene matches. The CDR3 loop spans 15 amino acids. Germline V gene sequence: CDR1 SNHLY, CDR2 FYNNEI. The CDR3 bases are TGTGCCAGCAGTCGTGGGACAGGGAGAGGGACTGAAGCTTTCTTT. Encoded protein: CASSRGTGRGTEAFF. The full variable domain, its missing parts supplied by reference TRBV2 and TRBJ1-1, is EPEVTQTPSHQVTQMGQEVILRCVPISNHLYFYWYRQILGQKVEFLVSFYNNEISEKSEIFDDQFSVERPDGSNFTLKIRSTKLEDSAMYFCASSRGTGRGTEAFFGQGTRLTVV.

The chain recombines TRBV19 with TRBJ2-3; D is possibly TRBD2 (6 bases). Deletions cut 4 bases from V and 0 bases from J, with 8 bases between. Germline V gene lookup returns CDR1 LNHDA and CDR2 SQIVND (reference sequence). The CDR3 extends over 14 amino acids. The CDR3 nucleotides read TGTGCCAGTAGTAAAGGAGGGAGCACAGATACGCAGTATTTT. Translating it yields CASSKGGSTDTQYF.

J is TRBJ2-1 and V is TRBV11-3; no reliable D call. Trimming removed 3 bases from V and 7 bases from J, with 7 bases in between. Looked up from germline, CDR1 is SGHNT and CDR2 is YENEEA. CDR3 size: 12 residues. CDR3 sequence reads: CASSLVTNEQFF. DNA for the CDR3: TGTGCCAGCAGCTTGGTAACAAATGAGCAGTTCTTC.

The genes are TRBV6-5 and TRBJ2-5; D might be TRBD1 (6 bases). Trimming removed 4 bases from V and 7 bases from J, with 22 bases in between. Looked up from germline, CDR1 is MNHEY and CDR2 is SVGAGI. The CDR3 runs to 16 residues. For the CDR3, the DNA is TGTGCCAGCAGTTCGCGGTCCAGGGGCGATGGGGGGACCCAGTACTTC. Amino acids: CASSSRSRGDGGTQYF.

This chain uses TRBV6-1 with TRBJ2-7; D unresolved. The CDR3 covers 13 residues. V lost 1 base and J lost 2, with 6 bases in between. Looked up from germline, CDR1 is MNHNS and CDR2 is SASEGT. The CDR3 region has the DNA TGTGCCAGCAGTGAAGTGTTCCCCTACGAGCAGTACTTC. Encoded protein: CASSEVFPYEQYF.

Concerning this clone: The likely explanation is a read error, given a far larger clone one base away. Other DNA sequences in this sample translate to the same CDR3. The rearrangement links TRBV2 to TRBJ1-1; possibly TRBD1 for D (6 bases). The CDR3 is 14 amino acids. The germline V gene has CDR1 SNHLY and CDR2 FYNNEI. CDR3 nucleotides: TGTGCCAGCAGTAAAGAAACAGGGAGTAGGGAAGCCTTCTTT. This translates into CASSKETGSREAFF. The full variable domain, rest sourced from reference TRBV2 and TRBJ1-1, is EPEVTQTPSHQVTQMGQEVILRCVPISNHLYFYWYRQILGQKVEFLVSFYNNEISEKSEIFDDQFSVERPDGSNFTLKIRSTKLEDSAMYFCASSKETGSREAFFGQGTRLTVV.